These 28 T cell receptor beta chains came from one sample sequenced in a study of shared clonotypes between healthy human individuals. Generated by immunoSEQ multiplex PCR, the TCRdb table keeps only in-frame clones and is missing some. The repertoire holds 450,000 to 500,000 clones, with more than 65% as singletons. The sample was PBMCs. The source is a woman aged 35 to 49 in good health. Some clones in this sample may be carry-over from other donors' samples.

This clone came up a few times. For the CDR3, the DNA is TGCGCCAGCAGCCAAGTTAGCGGGAGGGCCAGGGAGACCCAGTACTTC. This codes for CASSQVSGRARETQYF. V usage is TRBV4-1 and J usage is TRBJ2-5, with TRBD2 matching over 11 bases. V lost 1 base, J lost 5 bases, and 6 bases stayed unmatched. Per germline, CDR1 MGHRA and CDR2 YSYEKL. This CDR3 comprises 16 residues.

Turning to this clone: A far larger clone is only one base removed, so a read error is likely. The rearrangement links TRBV29-1 to TRBJ2-5, with TRBD1 identical over 7 bases. Germline V gene data show CDR1 as SQVTM and CDR2 as ANQGSEA. There are 12 residues in the CDR3. CDR3 DNA sequence: TGCAGCGGGGGGACAGCCCAAGAGACCCGGTACTTC. It is translated as CSGGTAQETRYF.

This chain links TRBV6-1 with TRBJ2-5; D may be TRBD2 (7 bases). The length of the CDR3 is 15 residues. Germline-derived CDR1 and CDR2 are MNHNS and SASEGT. The germline V and J ends were trimmed by 2 bases and 1 base, with 11 bases remaining between them. For the CDR3, the DNA is TGTGCCAGCAGTGAATTAGGGGGGGGCCAAGAGACCCAGTACTTC. This gives the protein CASSELGGGQETQYF.

The rearrangement uses TRBV5-5 and TRBJ2-7; no clear D. V lost 1 base and J 2 bases, leaving 10 bases between the germline ends. CDR3 length: 14 amino acids. CDR1 and CDR2 from the germline V gene are SGHKS and YYEKEE (reference sequence). The CDR3 bases are TGTGCCAGCAGCTTGAGACACGGAGCCTACGAGCAGTACTTC. Protein sequence: CASSLRHGAYEQYF.

V and J are TRBV18 and TRBJ2-2; D is ambiguous. Trimming stripped 3 bases from V and 7 bases from J, with 15 bases between. CDR1 and CDR2 (germline): KGHSH, LQKENI. The CDR3 runs 15 residues. The CDR3 sequence is CASSPADSAGGELFF. Written as DNA, the CDR3 is TGTGCCAGCTCACCGGCAGACTCCGCCGGCGGGGAGCTGTTTTTT.

This chain's CDR3 is CASSSLAGGIYEQYF. CDR3 sequence (DNA): TGTGCCAGCAGCTCTCTAGCGGGAGGGATCTACGAGCAGTACTTC. The chain couples TRBV5-6 to TRBJ2-7, with 12 bases lining up with TRBD2. CDR1 is SGHDT, CDR2 YYEEEE, per germline. V dropped 3 bases and J dropped 3; count of bases not matched to a gene: 4. This CDR3 is built from 15 residues.

This clone appeared a few times. This sequence joins TRBV28 and TRBJ2-4; D uncertain. V was trimmed by 8 bases and J by 1 base, leaving 9 bases between them. Germline V gene data show CDR1 as MDHEN and CDR2 as SYDVKM. The CDR3 is 13 amino acids. CDR3 sequence (DNA): TGTGCCAGCTGGGGTGCGGCCAAAAACATTCAGTACTTC. Translating gives CASWGAAKNIQYF.

This clone came up once. The junction departs from germline at one end; a sequencing error may be responsible. The chain recombines TRBV7-9 with TRBJ2-3, with 9 nucleotides matching TRBD1. Germline V gene lookup returns CDR1 SEHNR and CDR2 FQNEAQ (reference sequence). CDR3 length equals 15 residues. The CDR3 bases are TGTGCCAGCAGCTTAACCACCCCTCCGGGACAGGGTCTGAATTTT. It translates to CASSLTTPPGQGLNF.

The count of this clone is one. This chain connects TRBV7-3 to TRBJ1-3; D uncertain. CDR1 and CDR2 (germline): SGHTA, FQGTGA. CDR3 size: 12 residues. The V end lost 3 bases, the J end lost 2 bases, and 2 bases lay between the germline ends. The CDR3 reads CASSFPGNTIYF. CDR3 sequence (DNA): TGTGCCAGCAGCTTTCCTGGAAACACCATATATTTT.

This chain links TRBV7-2 with TRBJ1-1; 7 bases align to TRBD1. The length of the CDR3 is 13 residues. V lost 7 bases, J lost 5 bases, and 7 bases stayed unmatched. CDR1 and CDR2 (germline): SGHTA, FQGNSA. CDR3 loop: CASTQGEGTEAFF. CDR3 sequence (DNA): TGTGCCAGCACGCAGGGGGAGGGAACTGAAGCTTTCTTT.

This clone was counted only a few times. The chain has TRBV7-9 and TRBJ2-7, with D hard to call. Trimming left V 2 bases short and J 4 bases short, with 3 bases between. The germline CDR1 and CDR2 sequences are SEHNR and FQNEAQ (reference sequence). This CDR3 contains 11 residues. The CDR3 sequence is CASSLIYEQYF. The CDR3 nucleotides are TGTGCCAGCAGCTTAATTTACGAGCAGTACTTC.

This rearrangement joins TRBV5-1 to TRBJ2-1; 8 nucleotides line up with TRBD2. The CDR3 has 15 residues. With 5 bases clipped from V and 4 bases from J, the junction kept 8 bases outside the gene matches. The V gene's germline CDR1 is SGHRS and CDR2 YFSETQ. CDR3 residues: CASSSQAGDYNEQFF. The CDR3 nucleotides read TGCGCCAGCAGTTCCCAAGCGGGAGATTACAATGAGCAGTTCTTC. The variable domain in full, with the rest retrieved from reference TRBV5-1 and TRBJ2-1, is KAGVTQTPRYLIKTRGQQVTLSCSPISGHRSVSWYQQTPGQGLQFLFEYFSETQRNKGNFPGRFSGRQFSNSRSEMNVSTLELGDSALYLCASSSQAGDYNEQFFGPGTRLTVL.

This chain connects TRBV7-9 to TRBJ2-7; possibly TRBD1 for D (6 bases). Trimming took off 1 base at V and 4 bases at J, with 8 bases between the two ends. In germline, CDR1 is SEHNR, CDR2 FQNEAQ (reference sequence). The CDR3 runs 13 residues. The DNA of the CDR3 is TGTGCCAGCAGCTTAGAACAGGGATACGAGCAGTACTTC. Protein: CASSLEQGYEQYF. The full variable domain, with the rest looked up from reference TRBV7-9 and TRBJ2-7, is DTGVSQNPRHKITKRGQNVTFRCDPISEHNRLYWYRQTLGQGPEFLTYFQNEAQLEKSRLLSDRFSAERPKGSFSTLEIQRTEQGDSAMYLCASSLEQGYEQYFGPGTRLTVT.

The V and J genes are TRBV5-4 and TRBJ1-2, with 9 bases identical to TRBD1. There are 14 residues in the CDR3. The ends lost 0 bases at V and 6 bases at J; junction bases unmatched: 3. The V gene's germline CDR1 is SGHNT and CDR2 YYREEE (reference sequence). The CDR3 reads CASSLGTGADGYTF. The CDR3 DNA reads as TGTGCCAGCAGCTTGGGGACAGGGGCGGATGGCTACACCTTC.

With regard to this clone: This likely traces to a read error, being one base from a far larger clone. V usage is TRBV18 and J usage is TRBJ2-7; 10 nucleotides agree with TRBD1. Unmatched junction bases numbered 12, after V lost 7 bases and J lost 6 bases. The CDR3 sequence is 15 residues long. The V gene's germline CDR1 is KGHSH and CDR2 LQKENI. Here the CDR3 DNA reads TGTGCCAGCTTACCCACCAGGACAGGGGGGACCGAGCAGTACTTC. This encodes CASLPTRTGGTEQYF.

The chain combines TRBV28 with TRBJ2-5; D possibly corresponds to TRBD2 (5 bases). Per the germline V gene, CDR1 is MDHEN and CDR2 is SYDVKM. The CDR3 totals 11 residues. V lost 7 bases and J lost 10, with 13 bases in between. The CDR3 region is CASMGSGDQYF. The CDR3, as DNA: TGTGCCAGCATGGGGAGCGGAGACCAGTACTTC.

V is TRBV29-1 and J is TRBJ2-7, with D possibly matching TRBD2 (6 bases). The CDR3 totals 13 residues. V was shortened by 1 base and J by 0 bases, with 7 bases between the two germline ends. Germline V lookup: CDR1 SQVTM, CDR2 ANQGSEA. The CDR3 nucleotides are TGCAGCGTTGAAGGGGACTCCTCCTACGAGCAGTACTTC. Translated, it gives CSVEGDSSYEQYF.

The V call is TRBV19, the J call TRBJ2-7; 9 bases are shared with TRBD1. Germline V gene lookup returns CDR1 LNHDA and CDR2 SQIVND (reference sequence). The CDR3 length is 14 residues. V lost 7 bases to trimming and J lost 3 bases; unmatched junction nucleotides: 7. The CDR3 sequence: CASNSGTGFYEQYF. The CDR3 DNA follows: TGTGCCAGTAATAGTGGGACAGGGTTCTACGAGCAGTACTTC.

J is TRBJ1-3 and V is TRBV28, with 10 bases fitting TRBD1. The CDR3 has 15 residues. V trimming: 4 bases; J trimming: 9 bases; junction bases outside the gene matches: 9. Germline V gives CDR1 MDHEN, CDR2 SYDVKM. Here the CDR3 reads CASSSPGTGVGTIYF. CDR3 in DNA: TGTGCCAGCAGTTCTCCCGGGACAGGGGTTGGCACCATATATTTT.

The V call is TRBV28, the J call TRBJ1-1; 7 nucleotides match TRBD1. Trimming removed 5 bases from V and 3 bases from J; junction bases left unmatched: 9. The CDR3 contains 15 residues. CDR1 is MDHEN and CDR2 is SYDVKM in the germline V gene. The CDR3 DNA sequence: TGTGCCAGCAGTAAACCAGGGGGGGGTCACACTGAAGCTTTCTTT. Translated: CASSKPGGGHTEAFF. Full variable domain (rest looked up from reference TRBV28 and TRBJ1-1): DVKVTQSSRYLVKRTGEKVFLECVQDMDHENMFWYRQDPGLGLRLIYFSYDVKMKEKGDIPEGYSVSREKKERFSLILESASTNQTSMYLCASSKPGGGHTEAFFGQGTRLTVV.

The V call is TRBV5-1, the J call TRBJ2-7; D is perhaps TRBD2 (5 bases). V dropped 5 bases and J dropped 6 bases, with 21 bases sitting between them. CDR1 SGHRS and CDR2 YFSETQ come from the germline V gene. The CDR3 has 15 residues. In nucleotides, the CDR3 is TGCGCCAGCAGTGACTACGGAGGACGTACGGGCGAGCAGTACTTC. Its protein product is CASSDYGGRTGEQYF.

The chain combines TRBV6-4 with TRBJ2-1; 13 bases map to TRBD2. The V gene's germline CDR1 is MRHNA and CDR2 SNTAGT. This CDR3 has 17 amino acids. Losses at the gene ends were 3 bases for V and 2 bases for J; bases not matched to a gene: 4. The CDR3 coding sequence is TGTGCCAGCAGTGAGGGGACTAGCGGGGAGCCCTACAATGAGCAGTTCTTC. Protein: CASSEGTSGEPYNEQFF.

V is TRBV5-6 and J is TRBJ1-2; D may be TRBD1 (5 bases). The CDR3 has 14 residues. With 4 bases removed from V and 8 bases from J, the gap between germline ends came to 18 bases. Germline loops: CDR1 SGHDT, CDR2 YYEEEE. The CDR3 loop reads CASSRDAATRGYTF. In DNA, the CDR3 is TGTGCCAGCAGCAGGGACGCCGCTACACGGGGCTACACCTTC.

The rearrangement links TRBV4-1 to TRBJ2-5; D gene unclear. V lost 0 bases and J 0 bases, leaving 5 bases between the germline ends. Per germline, CDR1 MGHRA and CDR2 YSYEKL. The CDR3 is made up of 14 amino acids. The CDR3 protein is CASSQDPYQETQYF. In DNA, the CDR3 is TGCGCCAGCAGCCAAGATCCGTACCAAGAGACCCAGTACTTC.

In the case of this clone: The sample contains more than one DNA sequence encoding this CDR3. The chain carries TRBV5-4 and TRBJ2-1; 13 bases agree with TRBD2. The CDR3 runs 16 residues. The germline CDR1 and CDR2 sequences are SGHNT and YYREEE (reference sequence). V shed 5 bases and J 9 bases; nucleotides not matched to a gene: 11. Written as DNA, the CDR3 is TGTGCCAGCAGTTTGCCCGGACTAGCGGGAGCGAGTGAGCAGTTCTTC. It is translated as CASSLPGLAGASEQFF.

Comment on this clone: This specimen includes other DNA sequences encoding the same CDR3. V gene TRBV2 combines with J gene TRBJ1-2; no clear D gene. The germline V gene has CDR1 SNHLY and CDR2 FYNNEI. V gave up 1 base and J gave up 1 base, with 4 bases separating them. CDR3 size: 13 residues. Written as DNA, the CDR3 is TGTGCCAGCAGTGAAGGCCTTAACTATGGCTACACCTTC. It is translated as CASSEGLNYGYTF. Complete variable domain (other parts from reference TRBV2 and TRBJ1-2): EPEVTQTPSHQVTQMGQEVILRCVPISNHLYFYWYRQILGQKVEFLVSFYNNEISEKSEIFDDQFSVERPDGSNFTLKIRSTKLEDSAMYFCASSEGLNYGYTFGSGTRLTVV.

The chain recombines TRBV27 with TRBJ2-3, with 9 nucleotides matching TRBD2. Trimming took 4 bases from V and 3 from J; bases not matched to a gene: 5. The CDR3 is made up of 15 amino acids. Per germline, CDR1 MNHEY and CDR2 SMNVEV (reference sequence). The CDR3 sequence: CASSSRLAETDTQYF. The DNA for the CDR3 is TGTGCCAGCAGTTCTCGACTAGCGGAAACAGATACGCAGTATTTT.

The chain joins TRBV7-3 to TRBJ2-7; 10 bases fit TRBD2. Germline CDR1 reads SGHTA; CDR2 reads FQGTGA. With 6 bases clipped from V and 0 bases from J, the junction kept 26 bases outside the gene matches. This CDR3 contains 22 residues. As DNA, the CDR3 is TGTGCCAGCAGTTTCCGGACAGAGACCGTTCGAGCGGGAGGGGGGAGCTCCTACGAGCAGTACTTC. Amino acid sequence: CASSFRTETVRAGGGSSYEQYF.